The rows below give T cell receptor beta chains drawn from one sample of a study of blood T cell repertoires in COVID-19. The repertoire was sequenced with immunoSEQ multiplex PCR; TCRdb's copy has only in-frame clones and lacks some. The table shows a few hundred thousand clones, with roughly 90% occurring only once. Specimen: peripheral blood. The receptors originated from a man aged 25-45 years who had recovered from COVID-19. Both conserved end residues are part of each CDR3. D genes are given only for firm matches. Size is stated for part of the rows, as once, few or many counts, or as a class when the clone is expanded.

v_gene	abundance	j_gene	d_gene	CDR3aa	CDR3nt
TRBV6-1	NA	TRBJ1-2	TRBD1	CASSERGQGAGYTF	TGTGCCAGCAGTGAACGGGGACAGGGGGCCGGCTACACCTTC
TRBV6-5	NA	TRBJ2-7	TRBD1	CASRRDRVYEQYF	TGTGCCAGCAGGCGGGACAGGGTCTACGAGCAGTACTTC
TRBV6-1	NA	TRBJ1-3	TRBD1	CASSEQGGSSGNTIYF	TGTGCCAGCAGTGAACAGGGGGGAAGCTCTGGAAACACCATATATTTT
TRBV6-5	once	TRBJ1-1	NA	CASSYIGEGNTEAFF	TGTGCCAGCAGTTACATAGGAGAAGGGAACACTGAAGCTTTCTTT
TRBV7-6	NA	TRBJ1-1	NA	CASSLRHGNTEAFF	TGTGCCAGCAGCTTACGACATGGGAACACTGAAGCTTTCTTT
TRBV5-4	NA	TRBJ2-5	NA	CASGGRQETQYF	TGTGCCAGCGGGGGGAGGCAAGAGACCCAGTACTTC
TRBV13	once	TRBJ1-1	NA	CASSLQTEAFF	TGTGCCAGCAGCTTACAGACTGAAGCTTTCTTT
TRBV5-1	NA	TRBJ2-2	TRBD1	CASSLSGTGIRTGELFF	TGCGCCAGCAGCTTATCCGGGACAGGGATTAGAACCGGGGAGCTGTTTTTT
TRBV5-8	NA	TRBJ2-3	NA	CASGGTDTQYF	TGTGCCAGCGGGGGGACAGATACGCAGTATTTT
TRBV5-1	NA	TRBJ1-6	NA	CASSLVMESRGRGSPLHF	TGCGCCAGCAGCTTGGTGATGGAGTCCAGGGGAAGGGGTTCACCCCTCCACTTT
TRBV15	NA	TRBJ2-3	NA	CATSTRRLIARADTQYF	TGTGCCACCAGCACTAGACGGCTAATTGCGAGGGCAGATACGCAGTATTTT
TRBV3-1/TRBV3-2	NA	TRBJ1-2	NA	CASSQGVGGSGYTF	TGTGCCAGCAGCCAAGGTGTGGGGGGGTCCGGCTACACCTTC
TRBV11-2	NA	TRBJ1-2	NA	CASSLDRTRGNGYTF	TGTGCCAGCAGCTTAGACCGGACTCGGGGAAATGGCTACACCTTC
TRBV9	NA	TRBJ2-5	NA	CASSLVLAGKETQYF	TGTGCCAGCAGCCTCGTACTGGCGGGTAAAGAGACCCAGTACTTC
TRBV6-5	NA	TRBJ1-5	NA	CASSPGEPSNQPQHF	TGTGCCAGCAGTCCGGGGGAGCCTAGCAATCAGCCCCAGCATTTT
TRBV7-8	NA	TRBJ1-2	NA	CASSSRQGHGYTF	TGTGCCAGCAGCTCCCGCCAGGGTCATGGCTACACCTTC